One and the same sample provided the 5 T cell receptor beta chains below, sequenced in a study of blood T cell repertoires in COVID-19. The data were produced by immunoSEQ multiplex PCR, yet TCRdb's version contains in-frame clones alone and is incomplete. Altogether approximately 210,000 clones are present, 84% being singletons, with the ten largest covering 7.5% to 8%. The sample taken for sequencing was peripheral blood. These receptors were taken from a woman aged 45-60 years with active or convalescent COVID-19.

This chain joins TRBV9 and TRBJ2-1; D may be TRBD2 (6 bases). Germline CDR1 reads SGDLS; CDR2 reads YYNGEE. With 4 bases removed from V and 0 bases from J, the gap between germline ends came to 17 bases. The CDR3 sequence is 17 residues long. The CDR3 here is CASSPARGGTSYNEQFF. CDR3 DNA: TGTGCCAGCAGCCCAGCCCGGGGCGGGACCTCCTACAATGAGCAGTTCTTC.

This clone turned up a few times. The chain couples TRBV28 to TRBJ2-7, with 7 nucleotides matching TRBD2. Trimming at V came to 5 bases and at J to 0 bases, leaving 7 bases not matched to a gene. This CDR3 region has 15 residues. In germline, CDR1 is MDHEN, CDR2 SYDVKM. The CDR3 is CASSVILATSYEQYF. CDR3 DNA sequence: TGTGCCAGCAGTGTGATACTAGCGACCTCCTACGAGCAGTACTTC.

The chain employs TRBV6-5 and TRBJ1-1; D remains ambiguous. The germline V and J ends were trimmed by 0 bases and 10 bases, with 12 bases remaining between them. CDR1 and CDR2 (germline): MNHEY, SVGAGI. This CDR3 is 13 amino acids long. This chain's CDR3 is CASSYSSGFAAFF. For the CDR3, the DNA is TGTGCCAGCAGTTACTCAAGCGGCTTCGCAGCTTTCTTT.

This chain connects TRBV28 to TRBJ2-3; a possible D gene is TRBD1 (5 bases). V was clipped by 3 bases and J by 5 bases, with 18 bases between them. In germline, CDR1 is MDHEN, CDR2 SYDVKM. The CDR3 is made up of 16 amino acids. CDR3 loop: CASSLLAAQGRDTQYF. CDR3 nucleotides: TGTGCCAGCAGTTTGTTAGCCGCCCAGGGCAGAGATACGCAGTATTTT.

V usage is TRBV5-1 and J usage is TRBJ1-1; tentatively, D is TRBD1 (5 bases). V lost 3 bases and J 4 bases, leaving 16 bases between the germline ends. CDR3 length equals 15 residues. Germline V lookup: CDR1 SGHRS, CDR2 YFSETQ. The CDR3 nucleotides read TGCGCCAGCAGCTCAACCAGGGTCCCGGGCACTGAAGCTTTCTTT. Its protein product is CASSSTRVPGTEAFF.